The 28 T cell receptor beta chains below were found in one sample sequenced in a study of blood T cell repertoires in COVID-19. Sequenced by immunoSEQ multiplex PCR; TCRdb stores in-frame clones only, minus some. Among some 150,000 clones, 70% to 80% were seen once, and the ten largest hold roughly 8.6%. Material for sequencing was peripheral blood. The source of these receptors is a woman between 50 and 59 years old with active or convalescent COVID-19.

The rearrangement joins TRBV4-2 to TRBJ2-1; D is unresolved. CDR1 LGHNA and CDR2 YNFKEQ come from the germline V gene. The CDR3 sequence is 14 residues long. Trimming stripped 8 bases from V and 0 bases from J, with 11 bases between. The CDR3 DNA sequence: TGTGCCAGCGGAAGCGAGAGCTCCTACAATGAGCAGTTCTTC. It yields the protein CASGSESSYNEQFF.

In its sample, this clone was seen a few times. The sample contains more than one DNA sequence encoding this CDR3. The rearrangement links TRBV6-1 to TRBJ1-2; the D is unclear. The CDR3 is 12 residues long. V lost 3 bases, J lost 4 bases, and 6 bases lay in between. Germline CDR1 reads MNHNS; CDR2 reads SASEGT. CDR3 in DNA: TGTGCCAGCAGTGAGGGCAGCTATGGCTACACCTTC. This translates into CASSEGSYGYTF.

J is TRBJ2-7 and V is TRBV3-1 (or the pseudogene TRBV3-2); 10 bases are shared with TRBD2. The CDR3 consists of 15 residues. Germline-derived CDR1 and CDR2 are LGHDT and YNNKEL (reference sequence). The ends lost 4 bases at V and 0 bases at J; junction bases unmatched: 3. CDR3 in DNA: TGTGCCAGCAGCCCGAGCGGGGGGGTCTCCTACGAGCAGTACTTC. It translates to CASSPSGGVSYEQYF.

The chain uses TRBV5-1 and TRBJ2-1, with 7 bases matching TRBD1. Germline V gene data show CDR1 as SGHRS and CDR2 as YFSETQ. This CDR3 region has 14 residues. J lost 1 base, V lost 6 bases, and 4 bases had no gene match. The CDR3, as DNA: TGCGCCAGCACCTTACAGGGGTCCTACAATGAGCAGTTCTTC. Protein sequence: CASTLQGSYNEQFF.

CDR3 nucleotides: TGTGCCAGCAGCCCCCTGGGCGGGACAGTGTATGGCTACACCTTC. The encoded protein is CASSPLGGTVYGYTF. The V call is TRBV7-3, the J call TRBJ1-2; 7 bases align to TRBD1. After removal of 5 bases from V and 5 bases from J, the junction contained 11 bases not matched to a gene. CDR1 and CDR2 (germline): SGHTA, FQGTGA. The CDR3 loop spans 15 amino acids.

This clone appeared a few times. V and J are TRBV19 and TRBJ1-3; no clear D. V was shortened by 7 bases and J by 1 base, with 8 bases between the two germline ends. Per germline, CDR1 LNHDA and CDR2 SQIVND (reference sequence). This CDR3 region has 13 residues. For the CDR3, the DNA is TGTGCCAGTACCGAGATTTCTGGAAACACCATATATTTT. Its protein is CASTEISGNTIYF.

The genes are TRBV6-2 or TRBV6-3 and TRBJ2-1, with 8 positions matching TRBD2. The CDR3 length is 14 residues. CDR1 is MNHEY and CDR2 is SVGEGT in the germline V gene. V lost 5 bases and J lost 3; bases outside the gene matches: 3. As DNA, the CDR3 is TGTGCCAGCAGTCGGGGGGGCCTCTACAATGAGCAGTTCTTC. It translates to CASSRGGLYNEQFF.

The chain recombines TRBV19 with TRBJ1-5, with a tentative D call TRBD1 (5 bases). Per germline, CDR1 LNHDA and CDR2 SQIVND (reference sequence). With 4 bases removed from V and 2 bases from J, the gap between germline ends came to 12 bases. The CDR3 extends over 15 amino acids. CDR3 in DNA: TGTGCCAGTAGTAACGACCCCAGGGGCAATCAGCCCCAGCATTTT. Translated: CASSNDPRGNQPQHF.

This sequence joins TRBV3-1 (or the pseudogene TRBV3-2) and TRBJ1-6; D not resolved. Trimming took 2 bases from V and 0 from J, leaving 5 bases between them. Germline V gives CDR1 LGHDT, CDR2 YNNKEL (reference sequence). This CDR3 contains 15 residues. Here the CDR3 reads CASSQSSSYNSPLHF. The CDR3 region has the DNA TGTGCCAGCAGCCAATCGAGCTCCTATAATTCACCCCTCCACTTT.

The CDR3 coding sequence is TGCAGTGCTGTTTTCGGGGGTCCCCTCCACTTT. Amino acid sequence: CSAVFGGPLHF. The rearrangement links TRBV20-1 to TRBJ1-6; D might be TRBD1 (5 bases). CDR3 length: 11 residues. CDR1 and CDR2 (germline): DFQATT, SNEGSKA (reference sequence). Trimming removed 5 bases at V and 13 bases at J, with 12 bases between.

This rearrangement joins TRBV6-1 to TRBJ2-3; D not resolved. V was pared by 1 base and J by 6 bases, with 14 bases between. CDR3 size: 15 residues. Germline CDR1 reads MNHNS; CDR2 reads SASEGT. The CDR3 DNA sequence: TGTGCCAGCAGTGAAGGTGGCGCCCCCGGGGATACGCAGTATTTT. Amino acid sequence: CASSEGGAPGDTQYF.

The gene calls are TRBV3-1 (or the pseudogene TRBV3-2) and TRBJ2-5; 7 bases match TRBD1. CDR1 and CDR2 (germline): LGHDT, YNNKEL (reference sequence). V was pared by 4 bases and J by 5 bases, with 13 bases of the junction left unmatched. CDR3 size: 16 residues. As DNA, the CDR3 is TGTGCCAGCAGCCTTCCGCTCACAGGGGAAGGGGAGACCCAGTACTTC. Encoded protein: CASSLPLTGEGETQYF.

This clone appeared a single time. The rearrangement links TRBV6-1 to TRBJ2-7; tentatively, D is TRBD2 (5 bases). Germline V lookup: CDR1 MNHNS, CDR2 SASEGT. The CDR3 has 12 residues. Deletions cut 8 bases from V and 3 bases from J, with 11 bases between. Here the CDR3 reads CASSLALYEQYF. The CDR3 coding sequence is TGTGCCAGCTCCCTAGCACTCTACGAGCAGTACTTC.

The rearrangement uses TRBV28 and TRBJ1-1; D perhaps matches TRBD1 (6 bases). This CDR3 spans 15 amino acids. Germline values: CDR1 MDHEN, CDR2 SYDVKM. Trimming pared 5 bases from V and 2 bases from J, leaving 15 bases between. This CDR3 is CASSDSGTHNTEAFF. CDR3 DNA sequence: TGTGCCAGCAGTGACTCCGGGACACATAACACTGAAGCTTTCTTT.

This chain connects TRBV11-3 to TRBJ2-2, with D uncertain. The CDR3 is 14 amino acids. The germline V gene encodes CDR1 SGHNT and CDR2 YENEEA. The V end lost 1 base, the J end lost 1 base, and 4 bases lay between the germline ends. Here the CDR3 reads CASSLARNTGELFF. The CDR3 bases are TGTGCCAGCAGCTTAGCCCGGAACACCGGGGAGCTGTTTTTT.

The chain joins TRBV3-1 (or the pseudogene TRBV3-2) to TRBJ1-5; D remains unclear. Trimming left V 1 base short and J 7 bases short, with 8 bases between. The CDR3 contains 13 residues. CDR1 and CDR2 (germline): LGHDT, YNNKEL (reference sequence). CDR3: CASSQGAGQPQHF. The DNA of the CDR3 is TGTGCCAGCAGCCAAGGAGCGGGACAGCCCCAGCATTTT.

The rearrangement links TRBV14 to TRBJ1-5; tentative D call: TRBD1 (5 bases). Germline V gene lookup returns CDR1 SGHDN and CDR2 FVKESK. This CDR3 contains 15 residues. V lost 1 base to trimming and J lost 3 bases, with 10 bases between them. The chain's CDR3 is CASSQAGSPNQPQHF. The CDR3 DNA is TGTGCCAGCAGCCAAGCAGGGTCACCCAATCAGCCCCAGCATTTT.

The V gene is TRBV5-1, the J gene TRBJ2-3; 9 bases are shared with TRBD2. The length of the CDR3 is 14 residues. V trimming: 9 bases; J trimming: 0 bases; junction bases outside the gene matches: 5. Germline CDR1 is SGHRS and CDR2 is YFSETQ. This chain's CDR3 is CATRLADSTDTQYF. In DNA, the CDR3 is TGCGCCACCCGACTAGCGGATAGCACAGATACGCAGTATTTT.

V gene TRBV18 combines with J gene TRBJ1-1; TRBD1 matches 11 bases. Trimming took 3 bases from V and 4 from J; bases not matched to a gene: 1. CDR1 and CDR2 (germline): KGHSH, LQKENI. The CDR3 contains 14 residues. Here the CDR3 DNA reads TGTGCCAGCTCACCGGGACAGGGGGTCACTGAAGCTTTCTTT. Translated, it gives CASSPGQGVTEAFF.

This clone was seen once. The gene calls are TRBV4-2 and TRBJ2-5; the D gene is possibly TRBD1 (6 bases). Germline V gene sequence: CDR1 LGHNA, CDR2 YNFKEQ. CDR3 length equals 15 residues. The V end lost 3 bases, the J end lost 5 bases, and 16 bases lay between the germline ends. The DNA for the CDR3 is TGTGCCAGCAGCCATAGCGACAGGCGAGAGGAGACCCAGTACTTC. Translation gives CASSHSDRREETQYF.

The chain combines TRBV6-5 with TRBJ1-2; D is unclear. Germline V gene data show CDR1 as MNHEY and CDR2 as SVGAGI. CDR3 size: 14 residues. V shed 5 bases and J shed 7 bases, with 17 bases lying between them. CDR3 region: CASSSQQYEGGYTF. The CDR3 coding sequence is TGTGCCAGCAGTAGCCAACAGTACGAGGGTGGCTACACCTTC.

This clone was recorded a few times. The genes are TRBV5-6 and TRBJ1-6; D is perhaps TRBD1 (6 bases). V was shortened by 4 bases and J by 10 bases, with 15 bases between the two germline ends. The CDR3 runs 14 residues. Germline CDR1 is SGHDT and CDR2 is YYEEEE. The CDR3 nucleotides read TGTGCCAGCAGCCCCGGGACACCTCGGTCACCCCTCCACTTT. It yields the protein CASSPGTPRSPLHF.

This clone appeared a single time. This rearrangement joins TRBV9 to TRBJ2-5, with a weak D call TRBD2 (5 bases). The CDR3 extends over 15 amino acids. Between the trimmed V and J ends, which lost 0 bases and 4 bases, there was a span of 13 bases. Looked up from germline, CDR1 is SGDLS and CDR2 is YYNGEE. The CDR3 region has the DNA TGTGCCAGCAGCGTAGTCCCCGGAGGAAGAGAGACCCAGTACTTC. Its translation: CASSVVPGGRETQYF.

This sequence joins TRBV30 and TRBJ1-2; TRBD1 matches at 7 bases. Germline V gene lookup returns CDR1 GTSNPN and CDR2 SVGIG (reference sequence). J lost 2 bases, V lost 2 bases, and 2 bases had no gene match. This CDR3 contains 13 residues. DNA of the CDR3: TGTGCCTGGAGTCCACAGGGGAACTATGGCTACACCTTC. It specifies CAWSPQGNYGYTF.

The chain joins TRBV19 to TRBJ1-5; tentatively, D is TRBD1 (5 bases). Germline V gene sequence: CDR1 LNHDA, CDR2 SQIVND (reference sequence). CDR3 length: 16 amino acids. Trimming removed 3 bases at V and 2 bases at J, with 14 bases between. The CDR3 bases are TGTGCCAGTAGTATGGTCTTGTCGGGGGGCAATCAGCCCCAGCATTTT. The encoded protein is CASSMVLSGGNQPQHF.

The genes are TRBV11-2 and TRBJ1-1, with 8 bases identical to TRBD1. The germline gives CDR1 SGHAT, CDR2 FQNNGV. Trimming took 3 bases from V and 4 from J; bases not matched to a gene: 4. The CDR3 sequence is 14 residues long. CDR3 region: CASSFSGTGTEAFF. The CDR3 DNA reads TGTGCCAGCAGCTTCTCCGGGACAGGCACTGAAGCTTTCTTT.

The chain has TRBV15 and TRBJ2-2; D is unresolved. Germline CDR1 and CDR2: LNHNV and YYDKDF (reference sequence). V dropped 7 bases and J dropped 0 bases, with 15 bases sitting between them. The CDR3 contains 16 residues. In DNA, the CDR3 is TGTGCCACCAAACCTGACACAACCCCGAACACCGGGGAGCTGTTTTTT. It translates to CATKPDTTPNTGELFF.

The V and J genes are TRBV5-1 and TRBJ2-7; 7 bases align to TRBD1. The V gene's germline CDR1 is SGHRS and CDR2 YFSETQ. V lost 5 bases to trimming and J lost 0 bases; unmatched junction nucleotides: 5. CDR3 length: 14 amino acids. CDR3 amino acids: CASRVGDSSYEQYF. The CDR3 bases are TGCGCCAGCAGGGTAGGGGACAGCTCCTACGAGCAGTACTTC.